This record looks at one T cell receptor beta chain sequence and its context. These data come from a study of blood T cell repertoires in COVID-19. Turning to the study itself: Samples representing acute and convalescent COVID-19 were sourced from the United States, Italy and Spain. PBMCs, B-cell-depleted T cells, or T cells were the source of the cDNA or gDNA that made up the material.

Here immunoSEQ multiplex PCR was the method, and the copy in TCRdb shows in-frame clones only, minus some. The sample comprises 110,000 or so clones, roughly 90% of which are singletons, and 19% rests with the top ten. The CDR3 spans 11 residues. CDR1 is SGHTA, CDR2 FQGNSA, per germline. V shed 4 bases and J shed 5 bases, with 5 bases lying between them. Sequenced: peripheral blood. The clonotype originates from a human donor with acute or convalescent COVID-19. The donor label of this sample is uncertain. The J gene is TRBJ2-5, the V gene TRBV7-2; D gene ambiguous. CDR3 in amino acids: CASSSTETQYF. The CDR3 DNA follows: TGTGCCAGCAGCTCTACCGAGACCCAGTACTTC.